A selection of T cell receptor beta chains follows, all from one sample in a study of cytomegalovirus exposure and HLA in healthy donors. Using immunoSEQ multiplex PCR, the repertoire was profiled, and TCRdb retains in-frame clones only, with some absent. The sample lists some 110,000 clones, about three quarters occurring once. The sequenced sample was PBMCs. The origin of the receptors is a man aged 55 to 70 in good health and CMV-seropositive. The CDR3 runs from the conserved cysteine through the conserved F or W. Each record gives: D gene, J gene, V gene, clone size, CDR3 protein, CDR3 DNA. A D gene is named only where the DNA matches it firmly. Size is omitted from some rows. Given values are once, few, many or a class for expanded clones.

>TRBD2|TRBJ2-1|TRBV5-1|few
CASSFRLAGGYNEQFF
TGCGCCAGCAGCTTTCGACTAGCGGGGGGTTACAATGAGCAGTTCTTC
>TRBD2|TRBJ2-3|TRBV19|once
CASSFHGTSGADTQYF
TGTGCCAGTAGTTTTCATGGGACTAGCGGGGCAGATACGCAGTATTTT
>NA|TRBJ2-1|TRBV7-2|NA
CASSLVGTFSYNEQFF
TGTGCCAGCAGCTTAGTAGGGACATTCTCCTACAATGAGCAGTTCTTC
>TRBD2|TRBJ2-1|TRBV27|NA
CASSFSGTSGGASYNEQFF
TGTGCCAGCAGTTTTTCCGGGACTAGCGGGGGGGCGTCCTACAATGAGCAGTTCTTC
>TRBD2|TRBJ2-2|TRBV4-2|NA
CASSQESGGLTGELFF
TGTGCCAGCAGCCAAGAGTCGGGGGGGCTCACCGGGGAGCTGTTTTTT
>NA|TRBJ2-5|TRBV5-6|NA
CASSLGGLFQETQYF
TGTGCCAGCAGCTTGGGGGGACTTTTCCAAGAGACCCAGTACTTC
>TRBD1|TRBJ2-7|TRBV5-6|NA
CASSADRGRDEQYF
TGTGCCAGCAGCGCGGACAGGGGGAGGGACGAGCAGTACTTC
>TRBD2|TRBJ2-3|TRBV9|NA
CASSVGHLAGGTDTQYF
TGTGCCAGCAGCGTAGGGCATCTAGCGGGGGGGACAGATACGCAGTATTTT
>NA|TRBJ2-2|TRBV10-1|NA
CASSEWVGATGELFF
TGCGCCAGCAGTGAATGGGTGGGGGCCACCGGGGAGCTGTTTTTT
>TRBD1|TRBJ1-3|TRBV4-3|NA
CASSQDPGGSSGNTIYF
TGCGCCAGCAGCCAAGATCCAGGGGGCAGCTCTGGAAACACCATATATTTT
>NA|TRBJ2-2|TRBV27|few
CASRAFVSRDTGELFF
TGTGCCAGCCGCGCATTCGTCTCCAGGGACACCGGGGAGCTGTTTTTT
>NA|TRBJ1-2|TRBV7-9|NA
CASSTYDYGYTF
TGTGCCAGCTCAACATACGACTATGGCTACACCTTC
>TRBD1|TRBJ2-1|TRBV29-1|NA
CSVARGQVEQFF
TGCAGCGTTGCCAGGGGGCAGGTTGAGCAGTTCTTC
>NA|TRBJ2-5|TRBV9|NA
CASSDYQGQETQYF
TGTGCCAGCAGCGACTACCAGGGGCAAGAGACCCAGTACTTC
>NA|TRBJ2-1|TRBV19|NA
CASSTLANSYNEQFF
TGTGCCAGTAGCACACTAGCTAACTCCTACAATGAGCAGTTCTTC
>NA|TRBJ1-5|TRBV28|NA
CASSGAGSNQPQHF
TGTGCCAGCAGTGGGGCAGGTAGCAATCAGCCCCAGCATTTT
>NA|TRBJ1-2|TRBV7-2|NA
CASSLGYWSFGYTF
TGTGCCAGCAGCTTAGGTTACTGGAGCTTTGGCTACACCTTC
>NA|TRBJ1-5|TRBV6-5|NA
CASSPRLSTGPQHF
TGTGCCAGCAGCCCAAGGTTGAGTACAGGGCCCCAGCATTTT
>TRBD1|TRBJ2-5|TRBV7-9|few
CASSLAGQGARETQYF
TGTGCCAGCAGCTTAGCGGGACAGGGGGCTCGGGAGACCCAGTACTTC
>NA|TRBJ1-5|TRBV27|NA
CASSTQGGYSNQPQHF
TGTGCCAGCAGTACCCAGGGAGGGTATAGCAATCAGCCCCAGCATTTT
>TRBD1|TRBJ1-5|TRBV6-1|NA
CASSAVQGASNQPQHF
TGTGCCAGCAGTGCGGTTCAGGGGGCGAGCAATCAGCCCCAGCATTTT
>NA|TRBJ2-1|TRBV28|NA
CASSLGGNPYNEQFF
TGTGCCAGCAGTTTAGGGGGGAACCCCTACAATGAGCAGTTCTTC
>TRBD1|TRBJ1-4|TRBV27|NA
CASSLGTGGEKLFF
TGTGCCAGCAGTTTAGGGACAGGGGGTGAAAAACTGTTTTTT
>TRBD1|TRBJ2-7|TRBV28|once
CASSARDREYEQYF
TGTGCCAGCAGTGCCCGGGACAGGGAATACGAGCAGTACTTC
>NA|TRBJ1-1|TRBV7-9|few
CASSLDTGTEAFF
TGTGCCAGCAGCTTAGACACAGGGACTGAAGCTTTCTTT
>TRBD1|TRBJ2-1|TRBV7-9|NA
CSSSFTGGGEQFF
TGTTCCAGCAGCTTCACAGGGGGCGGTGAGCAGTTCTTC
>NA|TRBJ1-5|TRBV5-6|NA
CASSLGHLSNQPQHF
TGTGCCAGCAGCTTGGGACACCTTAGCAATCAGCCCCAGCATTTT
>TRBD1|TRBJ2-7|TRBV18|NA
CASSTGGGTYEQYF
TGTGCCAGCTCGACAGGGGGGGGTACCTACGAGCAGTACTTC
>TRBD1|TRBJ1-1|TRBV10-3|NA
CAISKTGDTEAFF
TGTGCCATCAGTAAGACAGGGGACACTGAAGCTTTCTTT
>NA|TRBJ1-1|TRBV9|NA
CASSPRGLQMNTEAFF
TGTGCCAGCAGCCCAAGGGGTCTCCAGATGAACACTGAAGCTTTCTTT
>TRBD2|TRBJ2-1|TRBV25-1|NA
CASSPLGLADLNEQFF
TGTGCCAGCAGCCCCCTCGGACTAGCGGATCTAAATGAGCAGTTCTTC
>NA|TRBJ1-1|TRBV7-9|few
CASSPTENTEAFF
TGTGCCAGCAGCCCGACAGAGAACACTGAAGCTTTCTTT
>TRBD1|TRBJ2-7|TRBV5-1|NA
CASSPLTGATYEQYF
TGCGCCAGCAGCCCCCTCACAGGGGCCACCTACGAGCAGTACTTC
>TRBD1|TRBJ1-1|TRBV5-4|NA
CASSTTGSTEAFF
TGTGCCAGCAGCACGACAGGGAGCACTGAAGCTTTCTTT
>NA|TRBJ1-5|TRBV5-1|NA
CASSLIGRDQPQHF
TGCGCCAGCAGCTTGATAGGTCGGGATCAGCCCCAGCATTTT
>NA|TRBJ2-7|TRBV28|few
CACVGTGNGEQYF
TGTGCCTGTGTGGGCACAGGCAACGGCGAGCAGTACTTC
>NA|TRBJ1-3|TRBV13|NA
CASSLGRLRPGNTIYF
TGTGCCAGCAGCTTGGGGCGGCTTCGTCCTGGAAACACCATATATTTT
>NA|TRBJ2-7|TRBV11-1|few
CASSFGLLGDYEQYF
TGTGCCAGCAGCTTCGGTCTCTTAGGGGACTACGAGCAGTACTTC
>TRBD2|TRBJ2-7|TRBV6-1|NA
CASSEGRLAGEQYF
TGTGCCAGCAGTGAAGGGAGACTAGCAGGCGAGCAGTACTTC
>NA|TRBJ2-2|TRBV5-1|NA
CASSLDTYTGELFF
TGCGCCAGCAGCCTGGACACCTACACCGGGGAGCTGTTTTTT
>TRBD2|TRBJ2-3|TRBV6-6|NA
CASTRTSGTNTQYF
TGTGCCAGCACCCGGACTAGCGGTACCAATACGCAGTATTTT
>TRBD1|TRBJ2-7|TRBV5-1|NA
CASSWDSSYEQYF
TGCGCCAGCAGCTGGGACAGCTCCTACGAGCAGTACTTC
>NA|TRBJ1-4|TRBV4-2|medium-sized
CASAPQGNEKLFF
TGTGCCAGCGCCCCGCAGGGGAACGAAAAACTGTTTTTT
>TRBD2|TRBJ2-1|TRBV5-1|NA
CASSLTGGYNEQFF
TGCGCCAGCAGCTTAACGGGGGGCTACAATGAGCAGTTCTTC
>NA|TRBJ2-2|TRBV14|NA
CASSQGRGGELFF
TGTGCCAGCAGCCAAGGGAGGGGAGGGGAGCTGTTTTTT
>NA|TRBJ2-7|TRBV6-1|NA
CASSLDIVEQYF
TGTGCCAGCAGCCTCGATATAGTCGAGCAGTACTTC
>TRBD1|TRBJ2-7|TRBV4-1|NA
CASSQENRGTYEQYF
TGCGCCAGCAGCCAAGAGAACAGGGGGACCTACGAGCAGTACTTC
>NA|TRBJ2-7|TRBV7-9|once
CASTSGFYEQYF
TGTGCCAGCACCTCGGGATTCTACGAGCAGTACTTC
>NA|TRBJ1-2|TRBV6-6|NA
CASSYSRVPSGGYTF
TGTGCCAGCAGTTACTCCCGGGTCCCCTCTGGTGGCTACACCTTC